Sequencing of this T cell receptor (beta chain) was carried out in a study of radiation and T cells in renal cell carcinoma. Study-wide findings and caveats: Pretreatment tumor biopsies were lacking, so baseline clonotypes are unknown. From baseline, blood top tumor clonotypes peaked at 2 weeks post-radiation.

Assay used: immunoSEQ multiplex PCR; TCRdb lists only in-frame clones, some missing. The data hold approximately 110,000 clones, with roughly 80% observed a single time. Note on this clone: Its antigen is currently unknown.

The germline V gene has CDR1 SEHNR and CDR2 FQNEAQ (reference sequence). Trimming at V came to 7 bases and at J to 5 bases, leaving 12 bases not matched to a gene. There are 15 residues in the CDR3. Specified time point: baseline pretreatment blood. Treatment given: 15 Gy SBRT to primary tumor, nephrectomy 4 weeks later. This receptor was obtained from a woman aged 55-70 years with renal cell carcinoma. The gene calls are TRBV7-9 and TRBJ1-1; 8 bases align to TRBD1. Specimen: blood, collected from a patient whose treatment included radiotherapy and nephrectomy. The CDR3 DNA is TGTGCCAGCACCAGGGGGCTTTGGGGGGAGACTGAAGCTTTCTTT. This encodes CASTRGLWGETEAFF. Full variable domain (missing parts from reference TRBV7-9 and TRBJ1-1): DTGVSQNPRHKITKRGQNVTFRCDPISEHNRLYWYRQTLGQGPEFLTYFQNEAQLEKSRLLSDRFSAERPKGSFSTLEIQRTEQGDSAMYLCASTRGLWGETEAFFGQGTRLTVV.